These T cell receptor beta chains were read from a single sample in a study of blood T cell repertoires in COVID-19. The data were produced by immunoSEQ multiplex PCR, yet TCRdb's version contains in-frame clones alone and is incomplete. The repertoire holds roughly 100,000 clones, about nine tenths seen once, with about 5% in the top ten. Sequencing was done on a sample of peripheral blood. These receptors came from a man in his fifties with acute or convalescent COVID-19. The CDR3 runs from the conserved cysteine through the conserved F or W. A D gene is named only where the DNA matches it firmly. Not every row has a clone size; where given, it reads once, few, many or a size class.

. TRBD1 TRBJ1-2 TRBV9 CASSAQRQGANYGYTF TGTGCCAGCAGCGCACAACGACAGGGGGCTAACTATGGCTACACCTTC
once . TRBJ2-7 TRBV6-5 CASSYSAAGSYEQYF TGTGCCAGCAGTTACTCGGCGGCCGGTTCCTACGAGCAGTACTTC
. . TRBJ2-3 TRBV29-1 CSAPRGSTDTQYF TGCAGCGCCCCCCGGGGGAGCACAGATACGCAGTATTTT
few . TRBJ1-1 TRBV5-4 CASSLSGGETRRAFF TGTGCCAGCAGCTTGTCCGGCGGGGAGACGAGGAGAGCTTTCTTT
. . TRBJ1-3 TRBV9 CASSVSRGTIYF TGTGCCAGCAGCGTAAGTCGGGGGACCATATATTTT
. . TRBJ2-1 TRBV6-1 CASSERGPQSSYNEQFF TGTGCCAGCAGTGAAAGAGGGCCTCAAAGCTCCTACAATGAGCAGTTCTTC
once TRBD1 TRBJ1-2 TRBV5-6 CASSPGTGSLYGYTF TGTGCCAGCAGCCCGGGGACAGGGTCCCTCTATGGCTACACCTTC
. TRBD1 TRBJ2-7 TRBV11-2 CASSLGQGSEQYF TGTGCCAGCAGCTTGGGACAGGGTTCCGAGCAGTACTTC
. TRBD1 TRBJ2-2 TRBV13 CASSPTGGVRGELFF TGTGCCAGCAGCCCTACAGGGGGCGTTAGAGGGGAGCTGTTTTTT
. . TRBJ2-1 TRBV7-9 CASSLRDTLYNEQFF TGTGCCAGCAGCCTAAGGGACACCTTATACAATGAGCAGTTCTTC
. . TRBJ1-2 TRBV2 CASSLYTGMDGYTF TGTGCCAGCAGTCTGTATACAGGGATGGATGGCTACACCTTC
. . TRBJ1-4 TRBV21-1 CAGGGRQEDRQGDEKLFF TGTGCAGGGGGGGGTAGGCAGGAAGACCGACAAGGTGATGAAAAACTGTTTTTT
. . TRBJ1-5 TRBV28 CASAHGRGNQPQHF TGTGCCAGCGCCCATGGCAGGGGAAATCAGCCCCAGCATTTT
. . TRBJ2-3 TRBV7-2 CASSFGNTDTQYF TGTGCCAGCAGCTTCGGGAACACAGATACGCAGTATTTT
. . TRBJ1-6 TRBV11-2 CASSFRDSTSRNSPLHF TGTGCCAGCAGCTTCCGGGACTCAACTTCCCGAAATTCACCCCTCCACTTT
. . TRBJ2-7 TRBV7-2 CASSLRPVLGEQYF TGTGCCAGCAGCTTGAGACCGGTTCTAGGCGAGCAGTACTTC
. TRBD1 TRBJ1-2 TRBV28 CASSLFLTRDSYGYTF TGTGCCAGCAGTTTATTCCTCACCCGGGACAGCTATGGCTACACCTTC
once TRBD1 TRBJ1-4 TRBV6-6 CASSPRGGNEKLFF TGTGCCAGCAGCCCCAGAGGGGGCAATGAAAAACTGTTTTTT
. TRBD1 TRBJ1-5 TRBV30 CAWTLDRAQEPQHF TGTGCCTGGACACTGGACAGGGCTCAGGAGCCCCAGCATTTT
once TRBD1 TRBJ2-5 TRBV18 CASSLIGQGLETQYF TGTGCCAGCTCTCTCATCGGACAGGGGTTGGAGACCCAGTACTTC
. TRBD1 TRBJ2-3 TRBV5-4 CASSLGDRALDTQYF TGTGCCAGCAGCTTGGGAGACAGGGCGTTAGATACGCAGTATTTT
. . TRBJ1-1 TRBV19 CASSIAAGRDTEAFF TGTGCCAGTAGTATTGCGGCGGGGCGGGACACTGAAGCTTTCTTT
. TRBD1 TRBJ1-2 TRBV19 CASSTTGAALNTF TGTGCCAGTAGTACCACAGGGGCCGCGCTCAACACCTTC
. . TRBJ2-3 TRBV18 CASSPLGTSGTDTQYF TGTGCCAGCTCACCACTAGGGACTTCGGGCACAGATACGCAGTATTTT
. TRBD1 TRBJ2-7 TRBV6-5 CASSYTQGTYEQYF TGTGCCAGCAGTTACACACAGGGGACCTACGAGCAGTACTTC
. . TRBJ2-7 TRBV7-9 CASSSTEQGQYF TGTGCCAGCAGCTCAACGGAACAGGGGCAGTACTTC
. TRBD1 TRBJ1-1 TRBV18 CASSEGAYTEAFF TGTGCCAGCTCAGAGGGGGCCTACACTGAAGCTTTCTTT
. . TRBJ2-1 TRBV2 CASRAQLASEQFF TGTGCCAGCAGAGCTCAACTAGCATCCGAGCAGTTCTTC
. . TRBJ2-7 TRBV3-1/TRBV3-2 CASSHRDSAYEQYF TGTGCCAGCAGCCACCGGGACTCCGCCTACGAGCAGTACTTC
. TRBD1 TRBJ2-1 TRBV2 CASSRDRVYNEQFF TGTGCCAGCAGTCGGGACAGGGTCTACAATGAGCAGTTCTTC
. . TRBJ1-4 TRBV6-1 CASARGMGEKLFF TGTGCCAGCGCGAGGGGGATGGGTGAAAAACTGTTTTTT
. . TRBJ1-4 TRBV27 CASSPFDRMPNEKLFF TGTGCCAGCAGTCCCTTCGACAGGATGCCTAATGAAAAACTGTTTTTT
. . TRBJ2-7 TRBV20-1 CSASLAENYEQYF TGCAGTGCTAGTCTGGCGGAGAACTACGAGCAGTACTTC
. . TRBJ1-6 TRBV19 CASSASGNSPLHF TGTGCCAGTAGTGCGTCTGGTAATTCACCCCTCCACTTT
. . TRBJ2-7 TRBV23-1 CASSHRVSAYEQYF TGCGCCAGCAGTCATCGTGTATCGGCCTACGAGCAGTACTTC
. . TRBJ2-1 TRBV5-6 CASAMRRASYNEQFF TGTGCCAGCGCGATGCGGCGGGCCTCCTACAATGAGCAGTTCTTC
. . TRBJ2-5 TRBV5-1 CASKAGETQYF TGCGCCAGCAAGGCAGGGGAGACCCAGTACTTC
. TRBD1 TRBJ2-7 TRBV5-1 CASSLRTGGYEQYF TGCGCCAGCAGCTTAAGGACAGGGGGCTACGAGCAGTACTTC
. . TRBJ1-1 TRBV3-1/TRBV3-2 CASSQVGFTEAFF TGTGCCAGCAGCCAAGTCGGGTTCACTGAAGCTTTCTTT
. . TRBJ2-1 TRBV7-2 CASSLVFNNEQFF TGTGCCAGCAGCTTAGTTTTTAACAATGAGCAGTTCTTC
. TRBD1 TRBJ2-7 TRBV24-1 CATSDPGGPSYEQYF TGTGCCACCAGTGACCCAGGGGGTCCATCCTACGAGCAGTACTTC
. . TRBJ1-1 TRBV6-5 CASTGTSVRNTEAFF TGTGCCAGCACGGGTACCTCGGTTAGGAACACTGAAGCTTTCTTT
. TRBD2 TRBJ2-1 TRBV29-1 CSSTGLAGGNSYNEQFF TGCAGCTCCACGGGACTAGCGGGAGGTAACTCCTACAATGAGCAGTTCTTC
. TRBD1 TRBJ2-7 TRBV18 CASSPGTGNYEQYF TGTGCCAGCTCACCGGGGACAGGGAACTACGAGCAGTACTTC
. TRBD1 TRBJ1-5 TRBV6-6 CASSPTGGNQPQHF TGTGCCAGCAGCCCCACAGGGGGCAATCAGCCCCAGCATTTT
once TRBD2 TRBJ2-1 TRBV12-3/TRBV12-4 CASSPAGDNEQFF TGTGCCAGCAGTCCTGCGGGAGACAATGAGCAGTTCTTC